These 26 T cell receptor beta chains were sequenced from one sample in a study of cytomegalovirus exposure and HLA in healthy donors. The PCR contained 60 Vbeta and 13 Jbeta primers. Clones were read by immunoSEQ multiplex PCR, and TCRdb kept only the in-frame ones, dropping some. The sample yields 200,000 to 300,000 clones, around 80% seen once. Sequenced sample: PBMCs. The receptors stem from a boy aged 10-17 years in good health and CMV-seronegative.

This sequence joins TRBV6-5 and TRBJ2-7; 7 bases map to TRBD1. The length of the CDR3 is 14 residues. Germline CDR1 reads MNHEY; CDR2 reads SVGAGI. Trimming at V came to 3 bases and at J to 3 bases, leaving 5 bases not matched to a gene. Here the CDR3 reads CASSYGDSGYEQYF. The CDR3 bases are TGTGCCAGCAGTTATGGGGACAGTGGCTACGAGCAGTACTTC.

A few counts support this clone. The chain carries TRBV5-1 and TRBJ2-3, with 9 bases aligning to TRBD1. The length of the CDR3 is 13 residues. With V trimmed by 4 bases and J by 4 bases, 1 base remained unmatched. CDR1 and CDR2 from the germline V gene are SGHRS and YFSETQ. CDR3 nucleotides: TGCGCCAGCAGCGGGACAGGGCCAGATACGCAGTATTTT. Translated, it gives CASSGTGPDTQYF. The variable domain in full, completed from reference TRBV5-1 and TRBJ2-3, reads KAGVTQTPRYLIKTRGQQVTLSCSPISGHRSVSWYQQTPGQGLQFLFEYFSETQRNKGNFPGRFSGRQFSNSRSEMNVSTLELGDSALYLCASSGTGPDTQYFGPGTRLTVL.

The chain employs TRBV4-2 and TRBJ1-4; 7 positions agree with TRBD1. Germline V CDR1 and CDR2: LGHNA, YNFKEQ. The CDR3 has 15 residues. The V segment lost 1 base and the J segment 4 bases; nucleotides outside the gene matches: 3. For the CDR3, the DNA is TGTGCCAGCAGCCAAGGGACAGGAATTAATGAAAAACTGTTTTTT. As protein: CASSQGTGINEKLFF.

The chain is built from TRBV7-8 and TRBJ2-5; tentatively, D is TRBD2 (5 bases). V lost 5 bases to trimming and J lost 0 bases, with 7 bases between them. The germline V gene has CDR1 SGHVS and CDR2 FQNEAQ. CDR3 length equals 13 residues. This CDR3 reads CASSGENQETQYF. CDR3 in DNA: TGTGCCAGCAGCGGGGAGAACCAAGAGACCCAGTACTTC.

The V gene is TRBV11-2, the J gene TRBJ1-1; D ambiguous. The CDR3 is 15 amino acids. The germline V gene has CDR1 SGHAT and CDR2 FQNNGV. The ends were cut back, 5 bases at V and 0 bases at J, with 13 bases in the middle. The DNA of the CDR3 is TGTGCCAGCAGCCCAGAGGGCAGTCTGAACACTGAAGCTTTCTTT. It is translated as CASSPEGSLNTEAFF.

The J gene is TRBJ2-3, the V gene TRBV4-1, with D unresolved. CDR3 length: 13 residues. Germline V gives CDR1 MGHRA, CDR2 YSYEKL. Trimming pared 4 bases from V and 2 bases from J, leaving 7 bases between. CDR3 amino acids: CASSRTTTDTQYF. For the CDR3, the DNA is TGCGCCAGCAGCCGAACTACCACAGATACGCAGTATTTT.

CDR3 sequence reads: CASSKGVSGRREQFF. The DNA of the CDR3 is TGTGCCAGCAGCAAAGGGGTTAGCGGGAGACGAGAGCAGTTCTTC. The chain has TRBV21-1 and TRBJ2-1; the D segment call TRBD2 is taken from the table without a DNA check. TRBV21-1 is flagged as a pseudogene. This CDR3 has 15 residues.

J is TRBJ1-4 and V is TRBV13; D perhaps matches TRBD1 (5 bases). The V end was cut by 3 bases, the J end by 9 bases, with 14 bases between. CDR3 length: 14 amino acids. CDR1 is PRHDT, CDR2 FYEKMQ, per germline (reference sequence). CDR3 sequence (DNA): TGTGCCAGCAGCTTCGGGCAGGGTGGTAAAAAACTGTTTTTT. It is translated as CASSFGQGGKKLFF.

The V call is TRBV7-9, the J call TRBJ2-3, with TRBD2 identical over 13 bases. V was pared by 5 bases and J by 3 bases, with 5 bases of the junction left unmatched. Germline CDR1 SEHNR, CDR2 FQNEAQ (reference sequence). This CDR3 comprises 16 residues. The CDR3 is CASSPRLAGGTDTQYF. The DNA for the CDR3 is TGTGCCAGCAGCCCGCGACTAGCGGGGGGTACAGATACGCAGTATTTT.

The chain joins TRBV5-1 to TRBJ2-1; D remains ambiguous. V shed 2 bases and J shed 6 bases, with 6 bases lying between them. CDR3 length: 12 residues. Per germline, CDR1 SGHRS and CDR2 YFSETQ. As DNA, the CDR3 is TGCGCCAGCAGCTTCACGGGCAATGAGCAGTTCTTC. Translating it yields CASSFTGNEQFF.

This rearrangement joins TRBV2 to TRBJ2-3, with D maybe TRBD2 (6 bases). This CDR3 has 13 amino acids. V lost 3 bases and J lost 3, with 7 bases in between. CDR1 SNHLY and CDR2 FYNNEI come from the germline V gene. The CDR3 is CASSDGGTDTQYF. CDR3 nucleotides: TGTGCCAGCAGTGACGGGGGAACAGATACGCAGTATTTT.

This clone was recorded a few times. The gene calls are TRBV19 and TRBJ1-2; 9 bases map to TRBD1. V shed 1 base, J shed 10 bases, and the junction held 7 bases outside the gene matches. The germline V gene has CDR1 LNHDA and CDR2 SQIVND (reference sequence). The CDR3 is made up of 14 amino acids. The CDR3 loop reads CASSIVRTGVTYTF. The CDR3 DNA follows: TGTGCCAGTAGTATAGTCCGGACAGGGGTTACCTACACCTTC. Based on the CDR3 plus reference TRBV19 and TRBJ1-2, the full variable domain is DGGITQSPKYLFRKEGQNVTLSCEQNLNHDAMYWYRQDPGQGLRLIYYSQIVNDFQKGDIAEGYSVSREKKESFPLTVTSAQKNPTAFYLCASSIVRTGVTYTFGSGTRLTVV.

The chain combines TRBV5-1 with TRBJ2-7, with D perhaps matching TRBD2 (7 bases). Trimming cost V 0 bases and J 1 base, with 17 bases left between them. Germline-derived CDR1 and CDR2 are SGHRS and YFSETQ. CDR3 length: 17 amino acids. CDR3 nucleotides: TGCGCCAGCAGCTTGGTAGTCGGGGGGCGGGGATCCTACGAGCAGTACTTC. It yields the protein CASSLVVGGRGSYEQYF.

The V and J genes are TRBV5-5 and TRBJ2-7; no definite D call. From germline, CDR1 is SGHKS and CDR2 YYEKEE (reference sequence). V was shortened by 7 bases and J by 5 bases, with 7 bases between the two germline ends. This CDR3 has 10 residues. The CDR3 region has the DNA TGTGCCAGCGCCTCTAACGAGCAGTACTTC. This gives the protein CASASNEQYF.

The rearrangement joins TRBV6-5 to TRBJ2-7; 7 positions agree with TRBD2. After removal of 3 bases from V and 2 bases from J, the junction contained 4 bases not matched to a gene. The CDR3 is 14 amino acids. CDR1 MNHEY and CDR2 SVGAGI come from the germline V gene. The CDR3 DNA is TGTGCCAGCAGTTATAACCGGGGGGCCTACGAGCAGTACTTC. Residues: CASSYNRGAYEQYF.

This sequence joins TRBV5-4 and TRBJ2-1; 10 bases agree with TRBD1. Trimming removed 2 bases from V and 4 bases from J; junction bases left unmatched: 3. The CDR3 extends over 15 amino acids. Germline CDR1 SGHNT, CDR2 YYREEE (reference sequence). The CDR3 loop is CASSFDRGQYNEQFF. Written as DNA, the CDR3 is TGTGCCAGCAGCTTTGACAGGGGGCAATACAATGAGCAGTTCTTC.

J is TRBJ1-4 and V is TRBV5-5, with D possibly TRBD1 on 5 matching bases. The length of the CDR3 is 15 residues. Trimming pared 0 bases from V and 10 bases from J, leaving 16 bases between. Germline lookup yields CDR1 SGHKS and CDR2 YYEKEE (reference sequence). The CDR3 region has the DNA TGTGCCAGCAGCTTGGTGGTACAGGTTGACGGAAAACTGTTTTTT. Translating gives CASSLVVQVDGKLFF.

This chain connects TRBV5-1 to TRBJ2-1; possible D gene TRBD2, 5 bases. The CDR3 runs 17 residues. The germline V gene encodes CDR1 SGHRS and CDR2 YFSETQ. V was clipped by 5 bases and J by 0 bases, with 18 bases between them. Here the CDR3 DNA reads TGCGCCAGCAGTCCCTATATGCGGGTTAGCTCCTACAATGAGCAGTTCTTC. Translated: CASSPYMRVSSYNEQFF.

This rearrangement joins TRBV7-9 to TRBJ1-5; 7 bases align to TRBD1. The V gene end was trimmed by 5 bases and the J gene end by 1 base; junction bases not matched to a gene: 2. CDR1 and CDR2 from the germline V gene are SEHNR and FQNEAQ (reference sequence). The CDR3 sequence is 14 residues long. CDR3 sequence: CASSKTGSNQPQHF. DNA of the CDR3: TGTGCCAGCAGCAAGACAGGGAGCAATCAGCCCCAGCATTTT.

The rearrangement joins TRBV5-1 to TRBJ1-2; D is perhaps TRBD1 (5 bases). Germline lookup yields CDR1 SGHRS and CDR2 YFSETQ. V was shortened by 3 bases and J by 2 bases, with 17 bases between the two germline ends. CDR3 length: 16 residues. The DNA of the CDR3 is TGCGCCAGCAGCTATTGGGGTAGGGGTTCCAACTATGGCTACACCTTC. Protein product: CASSYWGRGSNYGYTF.

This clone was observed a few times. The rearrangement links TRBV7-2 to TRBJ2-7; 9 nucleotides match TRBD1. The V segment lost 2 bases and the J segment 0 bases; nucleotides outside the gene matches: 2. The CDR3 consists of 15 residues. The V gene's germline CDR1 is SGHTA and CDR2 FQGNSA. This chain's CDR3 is CASSLKTGGSYEQYF. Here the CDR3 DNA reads TGTGCCAGCAGCTTAAAGACAGGGGGCTCCTACGAGCAGTACTTC.

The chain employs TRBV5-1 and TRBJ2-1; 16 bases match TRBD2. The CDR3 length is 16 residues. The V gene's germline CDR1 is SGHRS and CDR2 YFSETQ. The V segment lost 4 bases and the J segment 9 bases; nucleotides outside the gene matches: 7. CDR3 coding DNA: TGCGCCAGCAGCCAGGGACTAGCGGGAGGGTACGGTGAGCAGTTCTTC. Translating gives CASSQGLAGGYGEQFF.

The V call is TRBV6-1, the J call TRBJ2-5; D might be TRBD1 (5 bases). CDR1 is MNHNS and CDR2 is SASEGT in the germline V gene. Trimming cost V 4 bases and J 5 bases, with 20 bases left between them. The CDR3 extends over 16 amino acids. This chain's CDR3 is CASSASYRWPRETQYF. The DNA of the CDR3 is TGTGCCAGCAGTGCCTCCTACAGGTGGCCCCGTGAGACCCAGTACTTC.

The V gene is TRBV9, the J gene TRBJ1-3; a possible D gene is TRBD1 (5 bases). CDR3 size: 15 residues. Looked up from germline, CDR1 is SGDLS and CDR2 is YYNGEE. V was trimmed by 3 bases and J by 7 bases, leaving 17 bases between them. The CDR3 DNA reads TGTGCCAGCAGCGGCCAATCCGGGGGTTGGAACACCATATATTTT. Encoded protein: CASSGQSGGWNTIYF.

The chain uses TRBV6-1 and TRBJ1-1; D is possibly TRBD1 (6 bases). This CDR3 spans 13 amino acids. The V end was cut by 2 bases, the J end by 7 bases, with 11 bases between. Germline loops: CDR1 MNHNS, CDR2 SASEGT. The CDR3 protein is CASSESGQNEAFF. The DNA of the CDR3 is TGTGCCAGCAGTGAATCTGGACAGAATGAAGCTTTCTTT.

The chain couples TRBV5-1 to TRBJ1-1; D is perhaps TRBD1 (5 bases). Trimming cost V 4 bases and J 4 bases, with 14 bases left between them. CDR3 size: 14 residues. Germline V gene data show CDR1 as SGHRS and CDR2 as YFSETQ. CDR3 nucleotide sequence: TGCGCCAGCAGCGTGTCGGGGGAGACCACTGAAGCTTTCTTT. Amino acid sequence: CASSVSGETTEAFF.